This T cell receptor beta chain was identified in a study of T cell repertoires in cytomegalovirus infection. The wider study: Matching HLA type and CMV infection were both indicated by public TCR beta signatures. Broader study findings: Totalled public TCR beta family frequency picked out people who carried CMV plus the relevant HLA. HLA-C-restricted CMV-specific TCR beta clonotypes prevailed in the ex vivo response.

Germline V gene data show CDR1 as MNHEY and CDR2 as SVGEGT. The V segment lost 7 bases and the J segment 3 bases; nucleotides outside the gene matches: 5. CDR3 size: 13 residues. This clonotype occurred many times. Its antigen remains unidentified. MiXCR, applied by TCRdb to the reads, yields one record per CDR3 protein. Of roughly 280,000 distinct CDR3 sequences in the sample, roughly 15% were seen once. The TCR was taken from a human donor in good health (CMV status not recorded). Some clones in this sample may be carry-over from other donors' samples. V usage is TRBV6-2 or TRBV6-3 and J usage is TRBJ2-7, with 8 nucleotides matching TRBD1. Sequencing was carried out using PBMCs. The DNA for the CDR3 is TGTGCCAGCACCGTAACAGGGGGCTACGAGCAGTACTTC. It translates to CASTVTGGYEQYF.